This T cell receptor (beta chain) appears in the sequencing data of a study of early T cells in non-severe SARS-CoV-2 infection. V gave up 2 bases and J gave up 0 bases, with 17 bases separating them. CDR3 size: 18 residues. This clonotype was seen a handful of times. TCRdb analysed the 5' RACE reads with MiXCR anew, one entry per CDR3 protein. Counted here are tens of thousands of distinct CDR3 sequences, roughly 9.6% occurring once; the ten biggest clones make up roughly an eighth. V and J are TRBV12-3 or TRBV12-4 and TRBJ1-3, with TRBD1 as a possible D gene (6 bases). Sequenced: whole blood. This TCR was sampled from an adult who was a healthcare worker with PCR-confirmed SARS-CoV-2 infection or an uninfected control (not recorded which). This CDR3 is CASSLKGGGLRSGNTIYF. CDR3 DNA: TGTGCCAGCAGTTTAAAAGGGGGGGGCCTCCGCTCTGGAAACACCATATATTTT.